The clone carrying this T cell receptor (beta chain) was recorded once. The data derive from a study of shared T cell receptors in the human thymus. The table came from immunoSEQ multiplex PCR; TCRdb's copy has only in-frame clones and leaves some out. This table has more than 550,000 clones, 70% to 90% appearing once. The same data also went into a second study, on human thymus T cells. As that report states: Thymic samples were excised during corrective heart operations. Thymic repertoires of unrelated individuals were reported in related research to overlap highly.

Sequenced sample: thymocytes. The sequence came from a girl under three years old with a congenital heart defect.

The CDR3 loop reads CASSQVTSLGVYGYTF. CDR3 in DNA: TGCGCCAGCAGCCAAGTAACAAGCCTCGGGGTCTATGGCTACACCTTC. The chain has TRBV4-1 and TRBJ1-2; D gene unclear. V lost 1 base to trimming and J lost 4 bases, with 16 bases between them. Germline lookup yields CDR1 MGHRA and CDR2 YSYEKL. The CDR3 runs to 16 residues.